The 12 T cell receptor beta chains given below trace back to one sample, sequenced in a study of CD8 T cells in Susac syndrome. RNA totalling roughly 0.45 to 1 ug underwent reverse transcription with random hexamers. Each CDR3 protein is one row after TCRdb ran MiXCR on the immunoSEQ multiplex PCR reads. This table has hundreds of thousands of distinct CDR3 sequences, 90% to 95% appearing once. Sequenced input: CD4+ T cells from PBMCs. Every receptor here comes from a human donor with multiple sclerosis.

V is TRBV9 and J is TRBJ2-3; TRBD1 matches 7 bases. The junction had 0 bases not matched to a gene; V was cut back by 0 bases and J by 2 bases. The CDR3 contains 14 residues. Per the germline V gene, CDR1 is SGDLS and CDR2 is YYNGEE. CDR3 nucleotides: TGTGCCAGCAGCGTAGAGGGGGCCACAGATACGCAGTATTTT. It codes for CASSVEGATDTQYF. Supplemented by reference TRBV9 and TRBJ2-3, the full variable domain reads DSGVTQTPKHLITATGQRVTLRCSPRSGDLSVYWYQQSLDQGLQFLIQYYNGEERAKGNILERFSAQQFPDLHSELNLSSLELGDSALYFCASSVEGATDTQYFGPGTRLTVL.

The chain uses TRBV6-1 and TRBJ2-5; no firm D call. Germline V gene data show CDR1 as MNHNS and CDR2 as SASEGT. Trimming took off 6 bases at V and 0 bases at J, with 11 bases between the two ends. The CDR3 is made up of 14 amino acids. The CDR3 DNA reads TGTGCCAGCAGCGGCCGGGCCGACCAAGAGACCCAGTACTTC. Its protein product is CASSGRADQETQYF.

This chain links TRBV7-2 with TRBJ2-3, with D perhaps matching TRBD1 or TRBD2 (5 bases each). Deletions cut 4 bases from V and 8 bases from J, with 13 bases between. Germline-derived CDR1 and CDR2 are SGHTA and FQGNSA. The CDR3 is 13 amino acids. CDR3 sequence reads: CASSSAAGTTQYF. CDR3 in DNA: TGTGCCAGCAGCTCTGCAGCCGGGACTACGCAGTATTTT.

V and J are TRBV18 and TRBJ2-3, with D tentatively TRBD1 or TRBD2 (5 bases each). CDR1 is KGHSH, CDR2 LQKENI, per germline. V was trimmed by 1 base and J by 5 bases, leaving 10 bases between them. This CDR3 is built from 14 residues. This CDR3 is CASSPRSGQDTQYF. DNA of the CDR3: TGTGCCAGCTCACCACGATCGGGGCAAGATACGCAGTATTTT.

V and J are TRBV7-6 and TRBJ2-2; TRBD1 agrees at 8 bases. The CDR3 runs 14 residues. The germline V gene has CDR1 SGHVS and CDR2 FNYEAQ. Trimming cost V 2 bases and J 6 bases; bases outside gene matches: 2. CDR3 region: CASSLWTGSGELFF. The CDR3, as DNA: TGTGCCAGCAGCTTATGGACAGGGTCCGGGGAGCTGTTTTTT.

The V and J genes are TRBV18 and TRBJ2-5, with 8 bases aligning to TRBD1. The CDR3 sequence is 15 residues long. Germline V gene lookup returns CDR1 KGHSH and CDR2 LQKENI. V shed 3 bases, J shed 3 bases, and the junction held 6 bases outside the gene matches. CDR3 in DNA: TGTGCCAGCTCACCTGAACGGGGACAGGAAGAGACCCAGTACTTC. Translation gives CASSPERGQEETQYF.

The gene calls are TRBV14 and TRBJ1-1, with D possibly TRBD1 on 6 matching bases. With 1 base removed from V and 4 bases from J, the gap between germline ends came to 19 bases. The CDR3 has 17 residues. Per germline, CDR1 SGHDN and CDR2 FVKESK. The DNA for the CDR3 is TGTGCCAGCAGCCAAGGGGGGGGCCTCGGGGGTGGCACTGAAGCTTTCTTT. Translation: CASSQGGGLGGGTEAFF. Full variable domain (outside the CDR3, taken from reference TRBV14 and TRBJ1-1): EAGVTQFPSHSVIEKGQTVTLRCDPISGHDNLYWYRRVMGKEIKFLLHFVKESKQDESGMPNNRFLAERTGGTYSTLKVQPAELEDSGVYFCASSQGGGLGGGTEAFFGQGTRLTVV.

This chain connects TRBV5-1 to TRBJ2-2, with D perhaps assigned TRBD1 or TRBD2 (5 bases each). Looked up from germline, CDR1 is SGHRS and CDR2 is YFSETQ. V lost 1 base to trimming and J lost 2 bases, with 12 bases between them. The CDR3 contains 16 residues. The DNA for the CDR3 is TGCGCCAGCAGCTTGTGGGGGACGGCCAACACCGGGGAGCTGTTTTTT. Protein sequence: CASSLWGTANTGELFF. Based on the CDR3 plus reference TRBV5-1 and TRBJ2-2, the full variable domain is KAGVTQTPRYLIKTRGQQVTLSCSPISGHRSVSWYQQTPGQGLQFLFEYFSETQRNKGNFPGRFSGRQFSNSRSEMNVSTLELGDSALYLCASSLWGTANTGELFFGEGSRLTVL.

The J gene is TRBJ1-3, the V gene TRBV3-1, with a tentative D call TRBD1 (5 bases). The CDR3 length is 14 residues. Germline CDR1 is LGHDT and CDR2 is YNNKEL (reference sequence). Trimming stripped 1 base from V and 4 bases from J, with 8 bases between. The CDR3 sequence is CASSQVAGGNTIYF. DNA for the CDR3: TGTGCCAGCAGCCAAGTTGCAGGGGGAAACACCATATATTTT.

The CDR3 is CASQTGAPGPQHF. In DNA form, the CDR3 reads TGTGCCAGCCAGACAGGGGCCCCGGGGCCCCAGCATTTT. The V call is TRBV28, the J call TRBJ1-5; 8 bases are shared with TRBD1. Germline V lookup: CDR1 MDHEN, CDR2 SYDVKM. The V and J ends lost 8 bases and 9 bases, in that order; junction bases with no gene match: 9. This CDR3 has 13 amino acids.

V usage is TRBV27 and J usage is TRBJ1-2, with D unresolved. V was pared by 2 bases and J by 7 bases, with 11 bases between. This CDR3 is 13 amino acids long. The V gene's germline CDR1 is MNHEY and CDR2 SMNVEV (reference sequence). This CDR3 is CASSLGFTGGYTF. CDR3 nucleotide sequence: TGTGCCAGCAGTTTAGGATTTACCGGTGGCTACACCTTC.

The chain couples TRBV6-1 to TRBJ2-6; 8 nucleotides line up with TRBD1. Germline CDR1 and CDR2: MNHNS and SASEGT. The CDR3 loop spans 16 amino acids. V lost 6 bases to trimming and J lost 0 bases; unmatched junction nucleotides: 4. CDR3 sequence (DNA): TGTGCCAGCAGGGGACAGGTTATCTCTGGGGCCAACGTCCTGACTTTC. This translates into CASRGQVISGANVLTF.